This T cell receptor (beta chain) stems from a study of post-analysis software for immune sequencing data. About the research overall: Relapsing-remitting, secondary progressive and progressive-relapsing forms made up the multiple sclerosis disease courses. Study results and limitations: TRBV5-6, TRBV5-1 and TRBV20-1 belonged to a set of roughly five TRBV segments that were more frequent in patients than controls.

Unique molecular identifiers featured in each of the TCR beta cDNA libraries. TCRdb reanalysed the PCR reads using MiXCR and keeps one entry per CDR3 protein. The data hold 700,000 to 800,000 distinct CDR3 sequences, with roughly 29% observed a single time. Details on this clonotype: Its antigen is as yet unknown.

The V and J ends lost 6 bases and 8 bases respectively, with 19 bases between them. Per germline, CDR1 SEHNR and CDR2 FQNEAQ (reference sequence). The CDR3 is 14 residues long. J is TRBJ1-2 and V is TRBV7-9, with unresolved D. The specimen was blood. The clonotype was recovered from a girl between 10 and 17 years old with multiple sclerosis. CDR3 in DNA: TGTGCCAGCAGACTCACGGCCTCCTATGGGGGCTACACCTTC. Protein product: CASRLTASYGGYTF.